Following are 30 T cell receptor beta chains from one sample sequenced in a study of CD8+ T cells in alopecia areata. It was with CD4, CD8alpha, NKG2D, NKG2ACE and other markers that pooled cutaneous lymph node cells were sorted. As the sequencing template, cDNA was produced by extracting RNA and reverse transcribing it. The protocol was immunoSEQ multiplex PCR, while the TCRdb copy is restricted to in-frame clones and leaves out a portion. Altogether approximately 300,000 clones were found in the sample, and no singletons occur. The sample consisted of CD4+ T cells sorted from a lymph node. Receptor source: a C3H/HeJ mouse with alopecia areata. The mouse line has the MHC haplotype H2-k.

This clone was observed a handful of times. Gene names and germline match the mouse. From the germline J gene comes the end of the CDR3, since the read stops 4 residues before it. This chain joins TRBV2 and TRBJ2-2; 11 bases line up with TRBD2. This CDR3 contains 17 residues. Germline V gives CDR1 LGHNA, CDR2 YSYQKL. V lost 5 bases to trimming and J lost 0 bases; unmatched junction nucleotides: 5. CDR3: CASSAGTGGTNTGQLYF. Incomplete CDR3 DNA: TGTGCCAGCAGCGCCGGGACTGGGGGAACAAACACCGGG.

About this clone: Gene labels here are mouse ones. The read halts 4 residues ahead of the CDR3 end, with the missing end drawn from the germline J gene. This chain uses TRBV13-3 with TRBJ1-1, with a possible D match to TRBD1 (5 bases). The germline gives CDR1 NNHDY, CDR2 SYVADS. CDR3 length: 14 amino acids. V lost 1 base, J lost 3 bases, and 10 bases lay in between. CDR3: CASSDRGVDTEVFF. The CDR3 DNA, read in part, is TGTGCCAGCAGTGATCGGGGGGTTGACACA.

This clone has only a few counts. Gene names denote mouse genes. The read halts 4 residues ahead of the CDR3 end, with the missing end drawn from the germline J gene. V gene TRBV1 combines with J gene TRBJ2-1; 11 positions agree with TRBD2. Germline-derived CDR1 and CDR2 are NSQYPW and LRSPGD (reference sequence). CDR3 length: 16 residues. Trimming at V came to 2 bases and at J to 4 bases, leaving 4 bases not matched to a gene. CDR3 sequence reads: CTCSAQGTGGYAEQFF. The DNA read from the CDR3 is TGCACCTGCAGTGCACAGGGGACTGGGGGTTATGCT.

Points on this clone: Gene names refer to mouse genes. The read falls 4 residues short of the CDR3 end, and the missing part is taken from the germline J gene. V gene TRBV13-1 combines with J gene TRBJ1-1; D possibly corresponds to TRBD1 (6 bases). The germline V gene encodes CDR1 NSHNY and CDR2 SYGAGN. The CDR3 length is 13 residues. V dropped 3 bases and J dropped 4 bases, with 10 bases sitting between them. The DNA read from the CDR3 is TGTGCCAGCAGTGGAGGGGGAGGCACA. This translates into CASSGGGGT. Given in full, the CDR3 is CASSGGGGTEVFF.

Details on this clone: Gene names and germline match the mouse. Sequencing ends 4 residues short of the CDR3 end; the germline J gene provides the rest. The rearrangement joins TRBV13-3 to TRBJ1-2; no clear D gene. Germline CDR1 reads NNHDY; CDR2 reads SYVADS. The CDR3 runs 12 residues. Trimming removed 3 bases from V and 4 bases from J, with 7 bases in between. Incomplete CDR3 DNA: TGTGCCAGCAGTGGATCAGGCTCC. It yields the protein CASSGSGS. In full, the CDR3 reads CASSGSGSDYTF.

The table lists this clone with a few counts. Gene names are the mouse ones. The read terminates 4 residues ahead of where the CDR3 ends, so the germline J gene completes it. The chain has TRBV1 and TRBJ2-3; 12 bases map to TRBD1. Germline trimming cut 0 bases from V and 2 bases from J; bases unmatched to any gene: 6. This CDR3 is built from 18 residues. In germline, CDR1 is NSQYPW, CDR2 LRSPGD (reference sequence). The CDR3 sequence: CTCSADPGTGGLAETLYF. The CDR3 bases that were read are TGCACCTGCAGTGCAGATCCCGGGACAGGGGGCCTTGCAGAA.

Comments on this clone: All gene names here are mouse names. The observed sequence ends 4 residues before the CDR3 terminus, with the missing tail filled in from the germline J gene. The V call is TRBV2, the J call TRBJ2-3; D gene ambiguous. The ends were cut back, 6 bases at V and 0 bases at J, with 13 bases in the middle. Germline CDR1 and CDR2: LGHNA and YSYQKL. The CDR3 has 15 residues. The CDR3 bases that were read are TGTGCCAGCAGTCCCGACAAAACTAGTGCAGAA. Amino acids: CASSPDKTSAE. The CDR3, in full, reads CASSPDKTSAETLYF.

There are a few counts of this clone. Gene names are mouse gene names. CDR3 protein: CASTRTNTGQLYF. Partial CDR3 DNA: TGTGCCAGCACCAGGACAAACACCGGG. The genes are TRBV19 and TRBJ2-2; D is ambiguous. The read terminates 4 residues ahead of where the CDR3 ends, so the germline J gene completes it. Germline CDR1 is FNHDT and CDR2 is SITEND (reference sequence). The CDR3 loop spans 13 amino acids. V was cut by 6 bases and J by 0 bases, with 6 bases left in between.

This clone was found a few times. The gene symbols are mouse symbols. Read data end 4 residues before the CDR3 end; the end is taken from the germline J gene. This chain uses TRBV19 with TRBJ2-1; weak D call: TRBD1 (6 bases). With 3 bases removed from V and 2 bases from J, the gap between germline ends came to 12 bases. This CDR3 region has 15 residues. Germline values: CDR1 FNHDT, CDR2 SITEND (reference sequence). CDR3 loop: CASSTPRQDYAEQFF. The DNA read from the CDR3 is TGTGCCAGCAGTACCCCACGACAGGACTATGCT.

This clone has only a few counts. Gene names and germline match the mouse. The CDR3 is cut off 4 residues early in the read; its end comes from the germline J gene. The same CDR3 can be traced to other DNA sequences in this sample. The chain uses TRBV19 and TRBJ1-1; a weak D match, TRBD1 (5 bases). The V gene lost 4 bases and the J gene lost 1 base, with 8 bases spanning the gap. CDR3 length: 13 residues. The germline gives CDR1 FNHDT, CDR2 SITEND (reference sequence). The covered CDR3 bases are TGTGCCAGCAGTCCTACAGGGAACACA. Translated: CASSPTGNT. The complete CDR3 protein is CASSPTGNTEVFF. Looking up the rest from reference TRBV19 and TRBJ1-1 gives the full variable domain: GGIITQTPKFLIGQEGQKLTLKCQQNFNHDTMYWYRQDSGKGLRLIYYSITENDLQKGDLSEGYDASREKKSSFSLTVTSAQKNEMAVFLCASSPTGNTEVFFGKGTRLTVV.

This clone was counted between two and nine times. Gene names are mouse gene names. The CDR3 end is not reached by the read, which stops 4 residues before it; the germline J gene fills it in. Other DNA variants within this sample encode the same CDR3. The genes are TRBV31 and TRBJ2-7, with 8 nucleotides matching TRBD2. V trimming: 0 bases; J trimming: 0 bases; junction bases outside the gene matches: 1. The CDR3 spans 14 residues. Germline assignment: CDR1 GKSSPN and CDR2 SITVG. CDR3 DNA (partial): TGTGCCTGGAGTCTACTGGGGGCCTCCTAT. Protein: CAWSLLGASY. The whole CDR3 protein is CAWSLLGASYEQYF.

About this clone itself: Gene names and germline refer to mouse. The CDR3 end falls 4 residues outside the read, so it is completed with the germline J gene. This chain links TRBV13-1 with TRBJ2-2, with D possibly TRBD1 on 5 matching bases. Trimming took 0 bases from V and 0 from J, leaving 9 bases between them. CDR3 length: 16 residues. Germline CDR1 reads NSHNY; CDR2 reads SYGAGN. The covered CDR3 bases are TGTGCCAGCAGTGATGTCGGACAAACAAACACCGGG. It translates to CASSDVGQTNTG. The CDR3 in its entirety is CASSDVGQTNTGQLYF.

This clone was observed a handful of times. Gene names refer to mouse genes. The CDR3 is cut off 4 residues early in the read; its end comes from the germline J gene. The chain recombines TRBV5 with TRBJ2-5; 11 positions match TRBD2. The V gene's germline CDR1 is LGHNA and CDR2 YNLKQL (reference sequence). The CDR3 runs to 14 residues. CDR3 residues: CASSPDWGADTQYF. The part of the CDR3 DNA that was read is TGTGCCAGCAGCCCGGACTGGGGGGCGGAC.

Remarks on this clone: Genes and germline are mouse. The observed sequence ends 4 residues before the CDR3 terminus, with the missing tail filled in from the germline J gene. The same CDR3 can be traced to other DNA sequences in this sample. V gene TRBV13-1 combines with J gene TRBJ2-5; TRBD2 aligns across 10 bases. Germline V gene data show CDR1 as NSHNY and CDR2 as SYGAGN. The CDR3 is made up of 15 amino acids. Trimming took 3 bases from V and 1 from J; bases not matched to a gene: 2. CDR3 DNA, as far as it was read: TGTGCCAGCAGTGGGACTGGGGGTTACCAAGAC. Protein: CASSGTGGYQD. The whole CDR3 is CASSGTGGYQDTQYF.

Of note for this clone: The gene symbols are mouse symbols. The part of the CDR3 DNA that was read is TGTGCCAGCAGTTACCCCGGACAGGGAGTTCCT. It translates to CASSYPGQGVP. The CDR3 as a whole reads CASSYPGQGVPEQFF. The rearrangement uses TRBV19 and TRBJ2-1; TRBD1 matches 8 bases. The sequenced fragment ends 4 residues before the CDR3 boundary, so the rest is inferred from the germline J gene. This CDR3 contains 15 residues. Looked up from germline, CDR1 is FNHDT and CDR2 is SITEND (reference sequence).

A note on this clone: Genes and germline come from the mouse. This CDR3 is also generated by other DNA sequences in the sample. This CDR3 reads CTCSAGGGSAETLYF. Incomplete CDR3 DNA: TGCACCTGCAGTGCAGGTGGGGGGAGTGCAGAA. The V call is TRBV1, the J call TRBJ2-3; 7 bases are a match to TRBD2. The read finishes 4 residues shy of the CDR3 end, and the germline J gene is used to complete it. V lost 1 base, J lost 0 bases, and 1 base stayed unmatched. Germline assignment: CDR1 NSQYPW and CDR2 LRSPGD (reference sequence). This CDR3 spans 15 amino acids.

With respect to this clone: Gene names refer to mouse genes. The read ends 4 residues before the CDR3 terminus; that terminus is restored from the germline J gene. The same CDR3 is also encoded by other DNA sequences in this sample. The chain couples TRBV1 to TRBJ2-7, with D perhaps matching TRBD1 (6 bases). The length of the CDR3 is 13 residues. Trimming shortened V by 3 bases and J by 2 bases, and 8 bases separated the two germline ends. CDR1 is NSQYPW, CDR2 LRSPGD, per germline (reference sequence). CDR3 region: CTCSAGQTYEQYF. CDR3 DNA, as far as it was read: TGCACCTGCAGTGCGGGACAAACCTAT.

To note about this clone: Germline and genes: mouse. CDR3 DNA (partial): TGTGCCAGCGGTTCAACAGGGGTCTATGCT. Translation: CASGSTGVYA. The complete CDR3 protein is CASGSTGVYAEQFF. The chain recombines TRBV13-2 with TRBJ2-1, with TRBD1 identical over 7 bases. The read halts 4 residues ahead of the CDR3 end, with the missing end drawn from the germline J gene. The CDR3 consists of 14 residues. The germline gives CDR1 NNHNN, CDR2 SYGAGS (reference sequence). After removal of 4 bases from V and 3 bases from J, the junction contained 4 bases not matched to a gene.

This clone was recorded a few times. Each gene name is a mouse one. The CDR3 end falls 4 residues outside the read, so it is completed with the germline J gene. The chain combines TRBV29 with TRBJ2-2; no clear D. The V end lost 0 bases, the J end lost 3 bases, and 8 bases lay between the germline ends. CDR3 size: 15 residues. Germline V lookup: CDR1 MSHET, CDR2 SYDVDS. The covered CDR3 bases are TGTGCTAGCAGTTTATCTCTGGTTGACACCGGG. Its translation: CASSLSLVDTG. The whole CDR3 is CASSLSLVDTGQLYF. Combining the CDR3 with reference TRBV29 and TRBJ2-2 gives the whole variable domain DMKVTQMPRYLIKRMGENVLLECGQDMSHETMYWYRQDPGLGLQLIYISYDVDSNSEGDIPKGYRVSRKKREHFSLILDSAKTNQTSVYFCASSLSLVDTGQLYFGEGSKLTVL.

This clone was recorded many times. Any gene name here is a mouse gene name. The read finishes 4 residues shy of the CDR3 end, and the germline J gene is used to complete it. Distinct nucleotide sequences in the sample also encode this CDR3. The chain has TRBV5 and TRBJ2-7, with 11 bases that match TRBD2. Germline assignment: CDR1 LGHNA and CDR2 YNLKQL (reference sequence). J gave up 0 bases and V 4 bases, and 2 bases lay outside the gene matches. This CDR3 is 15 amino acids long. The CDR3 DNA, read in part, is TGTGCCAGCAGCCCCGGACTGGGGGGCTCCTAT. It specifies CASSPGLGGSY. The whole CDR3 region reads CASSPGLGGSYEQYF.

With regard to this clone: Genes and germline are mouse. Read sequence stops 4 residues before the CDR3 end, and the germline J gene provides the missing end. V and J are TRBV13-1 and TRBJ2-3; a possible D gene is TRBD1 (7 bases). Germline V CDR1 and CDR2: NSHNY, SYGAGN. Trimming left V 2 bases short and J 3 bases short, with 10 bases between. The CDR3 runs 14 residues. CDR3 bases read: TGTGCCAGCAGTGAGCCAGGGGGGGCAGAA. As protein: CASSEPGGAE. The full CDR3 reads CASSEPGGAETLYF.

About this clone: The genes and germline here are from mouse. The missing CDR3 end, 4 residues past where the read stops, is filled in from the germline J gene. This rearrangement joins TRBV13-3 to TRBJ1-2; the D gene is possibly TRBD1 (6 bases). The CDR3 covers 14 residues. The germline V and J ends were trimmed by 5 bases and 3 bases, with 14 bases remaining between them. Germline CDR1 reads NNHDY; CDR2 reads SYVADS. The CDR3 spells CASSAQGRDSDYTF. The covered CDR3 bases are TGTGCCAGCAGCGCCCAGGGGAGGGACTCC.

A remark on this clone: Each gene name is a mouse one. The part of the CDR3 DNA that was read is TGCACCTGCAGTGCAGATGAGGACTGGGGTTACTATGCT. Translated: CTCSADEDWGYYA. The CDR3 in full is CTCSADEDWGYYAEQFF. The rearrangement uses TRBV1 and TRBJ2-1; 9 bases agree with TRBD2. The CDR3 end lies 4 residues beyond the end of the read and is filled in from the germline J gene. This CDR3 is 17 amino acids long. The V gene end was trimmed by 0 bases and the J gene end by 2 bases; junction bases not matched to a gene: 5. The germline gives CDR1 NSQYPW, CDR2 LRSPGD (reference sequence).

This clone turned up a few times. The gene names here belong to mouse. The CDR3 protein is CASSDATGGSYAEQFF. The part of the CDR3 DNA that was read is TGTGCCAGCAGTGATGCAACTGGGGGGTCCTATGCT. The chain uses TRBV13-1 and TRBJ2-1; 9 bases line up with TRBD2. The sequenced fragment ends 4 residues before the CDR3 boundary, so the rest is inferred from the germline J gene. Germline V gene sequence: CDR1 NSHNY, CDR2 SYGAGN. V lost 0 bases to trimming and J lost 3 bases; unmatched junction nucleotides: 4. This CDR3 comprises 16 residues.

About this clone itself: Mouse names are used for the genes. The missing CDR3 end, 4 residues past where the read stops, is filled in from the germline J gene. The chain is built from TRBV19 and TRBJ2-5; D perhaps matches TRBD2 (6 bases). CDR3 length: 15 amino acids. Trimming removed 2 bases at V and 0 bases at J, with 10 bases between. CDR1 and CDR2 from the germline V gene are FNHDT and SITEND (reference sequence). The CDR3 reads CASSMLGVNQDTQYF. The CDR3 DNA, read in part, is TGTGCCAGCAGTATGTTGGGGGTTAACCAAGAC. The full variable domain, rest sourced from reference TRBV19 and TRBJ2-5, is GGIITQTPKFLIGQEGQKLTLKCQQNFNHDTMYWYRQDSGKGLRLIYYSITENDLQKGDLSEGYDASREKKSSFSLTVTSAQKNEMAVFLCASSMLGVNQDTQYFGPGTRLLVL.

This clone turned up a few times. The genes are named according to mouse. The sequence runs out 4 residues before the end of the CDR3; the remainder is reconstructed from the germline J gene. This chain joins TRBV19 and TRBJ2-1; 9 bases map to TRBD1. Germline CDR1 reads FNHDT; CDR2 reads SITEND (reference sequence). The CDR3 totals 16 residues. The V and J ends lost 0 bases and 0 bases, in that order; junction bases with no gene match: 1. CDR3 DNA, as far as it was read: TGTGCCAGCAGTATAGACAGGGGGCCTAACTATGCT. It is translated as CASSIDRGPNYA. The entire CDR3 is CASSIDRGPNYAEQFF. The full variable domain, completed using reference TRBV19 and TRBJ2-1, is GGIITQTPKFLIGQEGQKLTLKCQQNFNHDTMYWYRQDSGKGLRLIYYSITENDLQKGDLSEGYDASREKKSSFSLTVTSAQKNEMAVFLCASSIDRGPNYAEQFFGPGTRLTVL.

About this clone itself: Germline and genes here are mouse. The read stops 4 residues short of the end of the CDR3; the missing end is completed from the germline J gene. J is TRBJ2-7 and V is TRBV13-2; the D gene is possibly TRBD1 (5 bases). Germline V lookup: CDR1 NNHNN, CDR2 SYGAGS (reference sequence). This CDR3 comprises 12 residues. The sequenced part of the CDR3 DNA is TGTGCCAGCGGCCACGGACAATAT. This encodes CASGHGQY. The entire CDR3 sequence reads CASGHGQYEQYF.

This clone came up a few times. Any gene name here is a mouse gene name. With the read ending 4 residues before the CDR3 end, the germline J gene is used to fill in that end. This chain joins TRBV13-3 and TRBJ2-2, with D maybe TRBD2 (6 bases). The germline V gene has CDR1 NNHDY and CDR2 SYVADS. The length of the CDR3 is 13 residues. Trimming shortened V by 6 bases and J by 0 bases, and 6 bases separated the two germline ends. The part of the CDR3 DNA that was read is TGTGCCAGCACTGGGGCAAACACCGGG. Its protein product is CASTGANTG. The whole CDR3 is CASTGANTGQLYF.

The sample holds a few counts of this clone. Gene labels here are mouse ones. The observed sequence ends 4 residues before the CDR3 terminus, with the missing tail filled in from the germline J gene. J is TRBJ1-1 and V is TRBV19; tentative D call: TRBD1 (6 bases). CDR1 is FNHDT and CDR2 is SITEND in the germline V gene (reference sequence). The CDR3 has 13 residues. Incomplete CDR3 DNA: TGTGCCAGCAGTATCCCGGGACAAACA. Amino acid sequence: CASSIPGQT. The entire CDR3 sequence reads CASSIPGQTEVFF.

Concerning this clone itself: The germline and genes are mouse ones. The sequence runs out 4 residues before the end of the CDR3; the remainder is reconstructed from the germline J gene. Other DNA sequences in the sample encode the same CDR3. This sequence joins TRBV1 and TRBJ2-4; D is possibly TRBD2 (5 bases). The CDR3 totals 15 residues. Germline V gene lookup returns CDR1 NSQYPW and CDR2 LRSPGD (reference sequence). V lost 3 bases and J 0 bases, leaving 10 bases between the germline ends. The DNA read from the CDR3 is TGCACCTGCAGTGCCCCCTCTGGGAGTCAAAAC. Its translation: CTCSAPSGSQN. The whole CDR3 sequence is CTCSAPSGSQNTLYF.